Detailed here is one TCR beta chain. Antigen specificity is unknown. PCR was performed using 60 Vbeta and 13 Jbeta primers. Only in-frame clones appear in the TCRdb table, and some are missing; sequencing was by immunoSEQ multiplex PCR. The specimen's table records 150,000 to 200,000 clones. This specimen belongs to a study of cytomegalovirus exposure and HLA in healthy donors. Notes on the study in general: TCR beta V segments were, for the most part, productive about 87% or about 30% of the time in an earlier analysis.

The sequenced sample was PBMCs. This sequence was found in a boy younger than 18 in good health and CMV-seronegative.

The CDR3 DNA follows: TGTGCCAGCAGCTATCTAGCGGGGGGGGGCACAGATACGCAGTATTTT. Its protein product is CASSYLAGGGTDTQYF. The rearrangement links TRBV13 to TRBJ2-3; TRBD2 matches at 12 bases. V was pared by 4 bases and J by 1 base, with 3 bases of the junction left unmatched. The CDR3 contains 16 residues. Looked up from germline, CDR1 is PRHDT and CDR2 is FYEKMQ (reference sequence). The full variable domain, in which reference TRBV13 and TRBJ2-3 provide the parts outside the CDR3, is AAGVIQSPRHLIKEKRETATLKCYPIPRHDTVYWYQQGPGQDPQFLISFYEKMQSDKGSIPDRFSAQQFSDYHSELNMSSLELGDSALYFCASSYLAGGGTDTQYFGPGTRLTVL.